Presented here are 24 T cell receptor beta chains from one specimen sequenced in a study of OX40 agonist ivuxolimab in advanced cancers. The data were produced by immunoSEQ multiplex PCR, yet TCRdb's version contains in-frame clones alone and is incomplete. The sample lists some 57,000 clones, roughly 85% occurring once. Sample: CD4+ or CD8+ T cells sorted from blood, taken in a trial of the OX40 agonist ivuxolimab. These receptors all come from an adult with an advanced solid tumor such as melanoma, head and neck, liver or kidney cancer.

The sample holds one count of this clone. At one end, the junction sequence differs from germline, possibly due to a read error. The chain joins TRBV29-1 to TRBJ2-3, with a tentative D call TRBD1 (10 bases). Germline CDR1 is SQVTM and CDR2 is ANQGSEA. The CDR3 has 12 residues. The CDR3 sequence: CSADAGGDRGDF. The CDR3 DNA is TGCAGCGCCGACGCGGGGGGGGACAGGGGTGATTTT.

Written as DNA, the CDR3 is TGTGCCAGCACCGCGGGGGGAATCTACAATGAGCAGTTCTTC. Its protein is CASTAGGIYNEQFF. This chain connects TRBV7-2 to TRBJ2-1; 8 bases are shared with TRBD2. CDR3 length: 14 residues. The trim removed 7 bases at V and 3 bases at J, leaving 5 bases unmatched. CDR1 SGHTA and CDR2 FQGNSA come from the germline V gene.

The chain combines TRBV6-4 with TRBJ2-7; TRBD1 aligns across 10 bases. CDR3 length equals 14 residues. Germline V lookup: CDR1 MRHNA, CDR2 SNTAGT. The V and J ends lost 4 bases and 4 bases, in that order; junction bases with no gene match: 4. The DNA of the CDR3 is TGTGCCAGCAGTGGCAGGACAGGGGGGTACGAGCAGTACTTC. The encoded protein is CASSGRTGGYEQYF.

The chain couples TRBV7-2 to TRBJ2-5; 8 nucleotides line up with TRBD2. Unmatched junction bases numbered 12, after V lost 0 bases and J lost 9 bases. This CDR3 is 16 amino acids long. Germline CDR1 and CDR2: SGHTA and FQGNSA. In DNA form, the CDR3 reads TGTGCCAGCAGCTTAGCTAGCGGGACCTCATCGGGGGCCCAGTACTTC. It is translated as CASSLASGTSSGAQYF. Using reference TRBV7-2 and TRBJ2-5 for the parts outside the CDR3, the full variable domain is GAGVSQSPSNKVTEKGKDVELRCDPISGHTALYWYRQSLGQGLEFLIYFQGNSAPDKSGLPSDRFSAERTGGSVSTLTIQRTQQEDSAVYLCASSLASGTSSGAQYFGPGTRLLVL.

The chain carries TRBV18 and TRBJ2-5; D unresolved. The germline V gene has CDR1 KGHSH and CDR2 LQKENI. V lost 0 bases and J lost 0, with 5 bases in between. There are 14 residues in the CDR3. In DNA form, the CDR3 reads TGTGCCAGCTCACCACCGAACAACCAAGAGACCCAGTACTTC. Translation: CASSPPNNQETQYF.

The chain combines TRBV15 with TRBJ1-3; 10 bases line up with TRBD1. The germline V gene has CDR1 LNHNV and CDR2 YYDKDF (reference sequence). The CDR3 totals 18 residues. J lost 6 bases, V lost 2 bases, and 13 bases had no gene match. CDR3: CATSRSPRAGQGQNTIYF. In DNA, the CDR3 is TGTGCCACCAGCAGATCTCCCCGGGCGGGACAGGGGCAAAACACCATATATTTT.

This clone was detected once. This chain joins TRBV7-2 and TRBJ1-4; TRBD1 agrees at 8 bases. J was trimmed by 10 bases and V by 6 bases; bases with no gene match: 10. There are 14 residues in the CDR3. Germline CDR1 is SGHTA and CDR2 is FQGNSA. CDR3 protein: CASRSGTGGGKLFF. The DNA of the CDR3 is TGTGCCAGCAGGTCCGGGACAGGAGGTGGAAAACTGTTTTTT.

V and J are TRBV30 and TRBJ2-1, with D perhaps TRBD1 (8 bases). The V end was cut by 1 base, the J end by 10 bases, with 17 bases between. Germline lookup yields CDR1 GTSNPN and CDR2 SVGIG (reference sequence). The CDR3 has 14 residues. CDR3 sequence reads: CAWSALQGGGEQFF. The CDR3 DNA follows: TGTGCCTGGAGTGCACTACAGGGGGGGGGCGAGCAGTTCTTC. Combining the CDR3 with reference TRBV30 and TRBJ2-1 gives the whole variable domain SQTIHQWPATLVQPVGSPLSLECTVEGTSNPNLYWYRQAAGRGLQLLFYSVGIGQISSEVPQNLSASRPQDRQFILSSKKLLLSDSGFYLCAWSALQGGGEQFFGPGTRLTVL.

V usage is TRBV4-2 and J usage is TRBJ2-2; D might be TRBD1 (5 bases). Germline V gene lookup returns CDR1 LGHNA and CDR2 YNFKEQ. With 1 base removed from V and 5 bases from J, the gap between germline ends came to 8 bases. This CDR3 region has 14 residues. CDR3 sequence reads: CASSQARGTGELFF. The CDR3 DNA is TGTGCCAGCAGCCAAGCTAGGGGAACCGGGGAGCTGTTTTTT.

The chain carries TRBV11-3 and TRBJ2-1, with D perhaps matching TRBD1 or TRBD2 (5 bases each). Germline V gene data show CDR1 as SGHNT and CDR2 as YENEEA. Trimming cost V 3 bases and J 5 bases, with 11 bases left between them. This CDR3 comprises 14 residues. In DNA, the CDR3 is TGTGCCAGCAGCTTCGGGGCTTTAAACAATGAGCAGTTCTTC. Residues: CASSFGALNNEQFF.

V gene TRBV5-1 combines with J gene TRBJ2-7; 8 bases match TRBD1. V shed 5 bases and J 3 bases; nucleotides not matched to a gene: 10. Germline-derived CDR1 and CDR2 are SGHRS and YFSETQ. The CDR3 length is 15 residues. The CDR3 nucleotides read TGCGCCAGCAGGGGGAACAGGGGGATTGGCTACGAGCAGTACTTC. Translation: CASRGNRGIGYEQYF.

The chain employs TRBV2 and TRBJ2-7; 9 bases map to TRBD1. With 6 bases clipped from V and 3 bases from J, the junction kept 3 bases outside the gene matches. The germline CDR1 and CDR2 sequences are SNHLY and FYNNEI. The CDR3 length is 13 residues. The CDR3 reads CASRTDRGYEQYF. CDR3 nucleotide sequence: TGTGCCAGCAGGACGGACAGGGGCTACGAGCAGTACTTC.

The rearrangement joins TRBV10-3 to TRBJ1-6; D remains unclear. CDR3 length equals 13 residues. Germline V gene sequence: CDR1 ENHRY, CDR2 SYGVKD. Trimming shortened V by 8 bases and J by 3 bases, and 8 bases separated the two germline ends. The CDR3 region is CAIGPVYNSPLHF. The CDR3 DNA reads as TGTGCCATCGGGCCAGTCTATAATTCACCCCTCCACTTT.

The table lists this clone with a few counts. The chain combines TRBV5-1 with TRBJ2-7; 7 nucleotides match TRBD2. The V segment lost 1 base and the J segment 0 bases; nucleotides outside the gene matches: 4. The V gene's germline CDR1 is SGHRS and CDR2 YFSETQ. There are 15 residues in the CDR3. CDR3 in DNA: TGCGCCAGCAGCTTGTCAACTAGCGTCTCCTACGAGCAGTACTTC. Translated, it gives CASSLSTSVSYEQYF.

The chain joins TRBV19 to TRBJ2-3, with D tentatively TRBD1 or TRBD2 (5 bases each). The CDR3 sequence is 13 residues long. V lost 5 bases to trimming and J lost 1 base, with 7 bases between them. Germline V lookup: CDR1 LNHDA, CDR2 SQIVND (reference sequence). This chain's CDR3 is CASSWDGTDTQYF. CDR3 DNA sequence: TGTGCCAGTAGTTGGGACGGCACAGATACGCAGTATTTT.

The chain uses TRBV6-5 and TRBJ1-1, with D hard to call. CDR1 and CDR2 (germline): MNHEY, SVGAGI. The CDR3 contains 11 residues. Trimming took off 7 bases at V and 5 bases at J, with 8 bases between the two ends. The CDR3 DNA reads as TGTGCCAGCACTCGGGTGACTGAAGCTTTCTTT. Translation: CASTRVTEAFF.

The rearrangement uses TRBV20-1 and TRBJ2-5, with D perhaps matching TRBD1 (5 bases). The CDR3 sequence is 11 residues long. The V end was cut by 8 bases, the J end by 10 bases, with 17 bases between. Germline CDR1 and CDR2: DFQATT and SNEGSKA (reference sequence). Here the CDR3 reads CSPQQVSDQYF. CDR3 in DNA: TGCAGTCCTCAACAGGTCTCGGACCAGTACTTC.

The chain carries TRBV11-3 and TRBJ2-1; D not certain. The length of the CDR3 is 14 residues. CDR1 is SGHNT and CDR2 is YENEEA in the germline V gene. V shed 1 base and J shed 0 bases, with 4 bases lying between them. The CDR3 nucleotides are TGTGCCAGCAGCTTAGGTGGCTCCTACAATGAGCAGTTCTTC. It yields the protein CASSLGGSYNEQFF.

The DNA for the CDR3 is TGCGCCAGCAGCCAAGAGGCAGGACGAGTGGATTCACCCCTCCACTTT. It specifies CASSQEAGRVDSPLHF. This chain uses TRBV4-1 with TRBJ1-6; unclear D gene. The germline V and J ends were trimmed by 0 bases and 8 bases, with 14 bases remaining between them. Germline lookup yields CDR1 MGHRA and CDR2 YSYEKL. The CDR3 is made up of 16 amino acids.

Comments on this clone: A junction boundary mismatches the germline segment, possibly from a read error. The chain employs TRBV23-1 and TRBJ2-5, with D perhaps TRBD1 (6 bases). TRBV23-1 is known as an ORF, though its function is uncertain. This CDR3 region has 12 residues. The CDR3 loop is CASSQSNRARNF. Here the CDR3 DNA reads TGCGCCAGCAGTCAATCGAACAGGGCCCGGAACTTC.

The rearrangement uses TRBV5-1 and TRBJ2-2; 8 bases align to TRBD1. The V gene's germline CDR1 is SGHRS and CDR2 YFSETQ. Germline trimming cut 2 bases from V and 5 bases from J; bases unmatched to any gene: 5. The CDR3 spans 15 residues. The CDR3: CASSFSGGVTGELFF. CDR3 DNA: TGCGCCAGCAGCTTCTCAGGGGGCGTAACCGGGGAGCTGTTTTTT.

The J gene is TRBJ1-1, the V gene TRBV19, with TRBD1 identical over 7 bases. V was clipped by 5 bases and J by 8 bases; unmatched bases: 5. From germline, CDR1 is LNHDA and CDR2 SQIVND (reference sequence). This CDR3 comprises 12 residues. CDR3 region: CASSVTGKEAFF. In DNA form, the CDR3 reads TGTGCCAGTAGTGTGACAGGGAAAGAAGCTTTCTTT.

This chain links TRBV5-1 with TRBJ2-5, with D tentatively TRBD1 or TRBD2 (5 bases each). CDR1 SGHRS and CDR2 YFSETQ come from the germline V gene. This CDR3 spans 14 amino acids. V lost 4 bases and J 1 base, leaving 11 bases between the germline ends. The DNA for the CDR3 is TGCGCCAGCAGCCCGGGGACCGTCCAAGAGACCCAGTACTTC. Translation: CASSPGTVQETQYF.

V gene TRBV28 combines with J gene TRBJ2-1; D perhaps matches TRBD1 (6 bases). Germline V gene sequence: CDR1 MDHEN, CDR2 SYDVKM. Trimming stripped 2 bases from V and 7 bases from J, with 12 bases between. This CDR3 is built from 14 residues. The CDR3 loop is CASSLAGVANEQFF. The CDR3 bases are TGTGCCAGCAGTTTAGCAGGGGTGGCTAATGAGCAGTTCTTC.